A single sample is the source of the 17 T cell receptor beta chains below, sequenced in a study of blood T cell repertoires in COVID-19. Here immunoSEQ multiplex PCR was the method, and the copy in TCRdb shows in-frame clones only, minus some. Of about 270,000 clones in the sample, approximately 90% were seen once. Sequencing was carried out using PBMCs or T cells enriched from blood (not recorded which). The receptors originated from a woman aged 55-70 years in a cohort exposed to, infected with or recovered from COVID-19 (not recorded which).

V is TRBV10-3 and J is TRBJ2-1, with 7 bases matching TRBD1. V lost 4 bases and J lost 5; bases outside the gene matches: 14. The CDR3 spans 17 residues. Germline V gene data show CDR1 as ENHRY and CDR2 as SYGVKD. DNA of the CDR3: TGTGCCATCAGTGGGCTAGGGGGCGTAGCTAGTCACAATGAGCAGTTCTTC. Residues: CAISGLGGVASHNEQFF.

The CDR3 sequence: CASSDGSYHTDTQYF. CDR3 sequence (DNA): TGTGCCAGCAGTGATGGTAGCTACCACACAGATACGCAGTATTTT. This chain uses TRBV25-1 with TRBJ2-3, with D unclear. The ends were cut back, 3 bases at V and 2 bases at J, with 12 bases in the middle. Germline assignment: CDR1 MGHDK and CDR2 SYGVNS. This CDR3 region has 15 residues.

This clone was detected only a few times. The chain joins TRBV7-8 to TRBJ2-3; 9 bases fit TRBD2. V dropped 2 bases and J dropped 5; count of bases not matched to a gene: 8. This CDR3 has 16 amino acids. CDR1 is SGHVS and CDR2 is FQNEAQ in the germline V gene. DNA of the CDR3: TGTGCCAGCAGCTTATACAGCGGGAGGCAGGTAGATACGCAGTATTTT. Translating gives CASSLYSGRQVDTQYF.

The chain employs TRBV6-7 and TRBJ2-7; 10 positions match TRBD2. TRBV6-7 is assigned to the ORF class and has an uncertain function. The V and J ends lost 6 bases and 7 bases, in that order; junction bases with no gene match: 12. This CDR3 is built from 15 residues. CDR3 loop: CASRELSGGVTEQYF. DNA of the CDR3: TGTGCCAGCAGGGAACTCAGCGGGGGGGTAACGGAGCAGTACTTC.

The J gene is TRBJ1-2, the V gene TRBV11-2, with unresolved D. Germline values: CDR1 SGHAT, CDR2 FQNNGV. Trimming shortened V by 0 bases and J by 2 bases, and 4 bases separated the two germline ends. The CDR3 runs 13 residues. The CDR3 region is CASSLDRNYGYTF. CDR3 sequence (DNA): TGTGCCAGCAGCTTAGATAGAAACTATGGCTACACCTTC. The full variable domain, with the rest looked up from reference TRBV11-2 and TRBJ1-2, is EAGVAQSPRYKIIEKRQSVAFWCNPISGHATLYWYQQILGQGPKLLIQFQNNGVVDDSQLPKDRFSAERLKGVDSTLKIQPAKLEDSAVYLCASSLDRNYGYTFGSGTRLTVV.

The CDR3 protein is CASSPQSGSNQPQHF. The CDR3 DNA follows: TGTGCCAGCTCACCCCAATCGGGGAGCAATCAGCCCCAGCATTTT. The chain uses TRBV18 and TRBJ1-5; D call uncertain. Per germline, CDR1 KGHSH and CDR2 LQKENI. Trimming took 3 bases from V and 1 from J, leaving 10 bases between them. The CDR3 extends over 15 amino acids.

The V gene is TRBV6-2 or TRBV6-3, the J gene TRBJ1-2; 9 bases agree with TRBD1. The CDR3 loop spans 15 amino acids. The junction had 7 bases not matched to a gene; V was cut back by 4 bases and J by 4 bases. Germline assignment: CDR1 MNHEY and CDR2 SVGEGT. The DNA of the CDR3 is TGTGCCAGCAGTTCAAGCGGGACAGGGCTCTATGGCTACACCTTC. It yields the protein CASSSSGTGLYGYTF.

The V call is TRBV28, the J call TRBJ2-3, with D maybe TRBD2 (5 bases). V was clipped by 6 bases and J by 6 bases, with 16 bases between them. There are 14 residues in the CDR3. The V gene's germline CDR1 is MDHEN and CDR2 SYDVKM. CDR3 nucleotides: TGTGCCAGCAGCACAACTATGGGAGCGGATACGCAGTATTTT. It yields the protein CASSTTMGADTQYF.

The chain has TRBV5-8 and TRBJ1-1; 10 bases line up with TRBD1. Germline CDR1 and CDR2: SGHTS and YDEGEE. With V trimmed by 5 bases and J by 3 bases, 4 bases remained unmatched. The CDR3 sequence is 14 residues long. CDR3 sequence (DNA): TGTGCCAGCAGTGCGGGACAGGGGTACACTGAAGCTTTCTTT. Protein: CASSAGQGYTEAFF.

V is TRBV30 and J is TRBJ2-4; 8 positions match TRBD1. The CDR3 covers 14 residues. Germline CDR1 is GTSNPN and CDR2 is SVGIG (reference sequence). V lost 5 bases, J lost 0 bases, and 3 bases stayed unmatched. In DNA form, the CDR3 reads TGTGCCTGGGGGACAGGCCGAGCCAAAAACATTCAGTACTTC. Its protein product is CAWGTGRAKNIQYF.

V gene TRBV5-1 combines with J gene TRBJ2-3, with 8 bases lining up with TRBD2. Losses at the gene ends were 0 bases for V and 5 bases for J; bases not matched to a gene: 2. The CDR3 contains 14 residues. Germline CDR1 SGHRS, CDR2 YFSETQ. The CDR3 sequence is CASSLEREIDTQYF. CDR3 nucleotides: TGCGCCAGCAGCTTGGAGCGGGAGATAGATACGCAGTATTTT.

The chain uses TRBV7-3 and TRBJ2-7; 8 bases line up with TRBD2. Losses at the gene ends were 5 bases for V and 1 base for J; bases not matched to a gene: 7. This CDR3 has 15 residues. Germline V lookup: CDR1 SGHTA, CDR2 FQGTGA. The CDR3 reads CASSPLAGASYEQYF. The CDR3 DNA reads as TGTGCCAGCAGCCCTCTAGCGGGTGCATCCTACGAGCAGTACTTC.

The rearrangement uses TRBV18 and TRBJ2-3; D is possibly TRBD2 (5 bases). This CDR3 is built from 15 residues. Per the germline V gene, CDR1 is KGHSH and CDR2 is LQKENI. V was pared by 2 bases and J by 3 bases, with 12 bases between. The CDR3 nucleotides read TGTGCCAGCTCACCAGGGAGAGACGCGACAGATACGCAGTATTTT. Protein: CASSPGRDATDTQYF.

The gene calls are TRBV4-3 and TRBJ1-2; no clear D. Trimming took 0 bases from V and 1 from J, leaving 12 bases between them. The CDR3 totals 16 residues. The V gene's germline CDR1 is LGHNA and CDR2 YSLEER. As DNA, the CDR3 is TGCGCCAGCAGCCAAGAACCGACAAGCCTTAACTATGGCTACACCTTC. Amino acids: CASSQEPTSLNYGYTF.

DNA for the CDR3: TGTGCCAGCAGTTTAGGCGGGAGCTCCTACAATGAGCAGTTCTTC. Its protein is CASSLGGSSYNEQFF. This chain connects TRBV27 to TRBJ2-1; 7 positions match TRBD2. Germline V gene sequence: CDR1 MNHEY, CDR2 SMNVEV (reference sequence). The trim removed 2 bases at V and 0 bases at J, leaving 1 base unmatched. The CDR3 is made up of 15 amino acids.

The genes are TRBV5-1 and TRBJ2-6; TRBD1 matches 9 bases. CDR1 and CDR2 from the germline V gene are SGHRS and YFSETQ. Trimming cost V 4 bases and J 4 bases; bases outside gene matches: 3. The CDR3 extends over 15 amino acids. This CDR3 is CASSGTGPGANVLTF. As DNA, the CDR3 is TGCGCCAGCAGCGGGACAGGGCCGGGGGCCAACGTCCTGACTTTC.

The gene calls are TRBV19 and TRBJ2-7; weak D call: TRBD1 (5 bases). V lost 6 bases and J lost 2, with 17 bases in between. The germline V gene encodes CDR1 LNHDA and CDR2 SQIVND (reference sequence). The CDR3 extends over 15 amino acids. CDR3: CASRQGYGQTYEQYF. CDR3 in DNA: TGTGCCAGTAGGCAGGGATATGGCCAAACCTACGAGCAGTACTTC.